The 18 T cell receptor beta chains below were found in one sample sequenced in a study of cytomegalovirus exposure and HLA in healthy donors. The PCR was carried out with 60 Vbeta primers and 13 Jbeta primers. This table comes from immunoSEQ multiplex PCR, and its TCRdb copy is limited to in-frame clones, with some not included. The table has 150,000 to 200,000 clones, 9.5% to 15% seen once. The sample taken for sequencing was PBMCs. These receptors all stem from a man in his fifties in good health and CMV-seropositive.

This clone was counted a few times. The chain employs TRBV6-1 and TRBJ2-7; D not resolved. There are 12 residues in the CDR3. Germline V gene sequence: CDR1 MNHNS, CDR2 SASEGT. Trimming left V 3 bases short and J 3 bases short, with 6 bases between. CDR3 DNA sequence: TGTGCCAGCAGTGACTATTACTACGAGCAGTACGTC. Translated, it gives CASSDYYYEQYV.

This clone was detected only a few times. V gene TRBV6-1 combines with J gene TRBJ2-5; 11 bases are shared with TRBD2. The germline V gene encodes CDR1 MNHNS and CDR2 SASEGT. There are 15 residues in the CDR3. The V and J ends lost 4 bases and 2 bases, in that order; junction bases with no gene match: 3. CDR3 in DNA: TGTGCCAGCAGTGCGCTAGCGGGGGGTCAAGAGACCCAGTACTTC. Protein: CASSALAGGQETQYF.

This clone has just a few counts. The chain is built from TRBV5-4 and TRBJ1-3, with D hard to call. The V end lost 0 bases, the J end lost 0 bases, and 7 bases lay between the germline ends. CDR1 and CDR2 (germline): SGHNT, YYREEE (reference sequence). The CDR3 covers 15 residues. CDR3 DNA sequence: TGTGCCAGCAGCTTGGGGCGGCTCTCTGGAAACACCATATATTTT. It yields the protein CASSLGRLSGNTIYF. The full variable domain, its missing parts supplied by reference TRBV5-4 and TRBJ1-3, is ETGVTQSPTHLIKTRGQQVTLRCSSQSGHNTVSWYQQALGQGPQFIFQYYREEENGRGNFPPRFSGLQFPNYSSELNVNALELDDSALYLCASSLGRLSGNTIYFGEGSWLTVV.

This clone occurred a few times. V usage is TRBV27 and J usage is TRBJ1-5; TRBD1 might be the D (5 bases). The germline gives CDR1 MNHEY, CDR2 SMNVEV (reference sequence). Trimming took 10 bases from V and 1 from J, leaving 17 bases between them. The CDR3 is 15 amino acids. CDR3 residues: CATRRNGQSNQPQHF. CDR3 nucleotides: TGTGCCACGAGGCGCAACGGACAAAGCAATCAGCCCCAGCATTTT.

There are a few counts of this clone. V and J are TRBV18 and TRBJ2-7; TRBD1 aligns across 8 bases. CDR3 length: 14 residues. Germline CDR1 KGHSH, CDR2 LQKENI. The V and J ends lost 5 bases and 1 base, in that order; junction bases with no gene match: 4. The CDR3 coding sequence is TGTGCCAGCTCAGCCAGACAGGGGTCCTACGAGCAGTACGTC. Protein product: CASSARQGSYEQYV.

This clone was counted a few times. The chain combines TRBV4-1 with TRBJ2-1, with 8 bases fitting TRBD1. The CDR3 is 18 amino acids. V was clipped by 0 bases and J by 1 base; unmatched bases: 8. From germline, CDR1 is MGHRA and CDR2 YSYEKL. The CDR3 protein is CASSQENDRGRSYNEQFF. In DNA form, the CDR3 reads TGCGCCAGCAGCCAAGAAAACGACAGGGGAAGGTCCTACAATGAGCAGTTCTTC.

This clone was counted a few times. The chain recombines TRBV7-9 with TRBJ1-4, with 8 bases matching TRBD1. Germline CDR1 SEHNR, CDR2 FQNEAQ (reference sequence). Losses at the gene ends were 5 bases for V and 8 bases for J; bases not matched to a gene: 13. The CDR3 sequence is 16 residues long. CDR3 bases: TGTGCCAGCAGCCCGGGAAGGACAGGGTTACGGGAAAAACTGTTTTTT. Translation: CASSPGRTGLREKLFF.

There are a few counts of this clone. The rearrangement links TRBV5-1 to TRBJ2-6, with 8 nucleotides matching TRBD1. In germline, CDR1 is SGHRS, CDR2 YFSETQ. Trimming took 4 bases from V and 4 from J; bases not matched to a gene: 13. The CDR3 is made up of 18 amino acids. The CDR3 protein is CASSPRTGSPGGANVLTF. The CDR3 DNA follows: TGCGCCAGCAGCCCCCGGACAGGGTCCCCGGGGGGGGCCAACGTCCTGACTTTC.

This clone has a count of ten or more. The chain has TRBV30 and TRBJ2-3, with 8 positions matching TRBD2. J lost 5 bases, V lost 0 bases, and 10 bases had no gene match. The length of the CDR3 is 16 residues. CDR1 and CDR2 (germline): GTSNPN, SVGIG (reference sequence). The CDR3 sequence is CAWSVGGGGPGDTQYF. Written as DNA, the CDR3 is TGTGCCTGGAGTGTAGGTGGCGGGGGGCCTGGAGATACGCAGTATTTT.

This clone appeared a single time. The chain has TRBV9 and TRBJ1-2; 7 nucleotides match TRBD1. The junction had 7 bases not matched to a gene; V was cut back by 3 bases and J by 2 bases. CDR3 length equals 15 residues. Looked up from germline, CDR1 is SGDLS and CDR2 is YYNGEE. DNA of the CDR3: TGTGCCAGCAGCGCCCCGAAACAGGGGAACTATGGCTACACCTTC. Encoded protein: CASSAPKQGNYGYTF.

The chain has TRBV15 and TRBJ2-5, with TRBD2 identical over 8 bases. After removal of 3 bases from V and 9 bases from J, the junction contained 15 bases not matched to a gene. CDR3 length equals 16 residues. Germline CDR1 LNHNV, CDR2 YYDKDF (reference sequence). CDR3: CATSRKEAGGPRAQYF. In DNA form, the CDR3 reads TGTGCCACCAGCAGGAAGGAGGCGGGGGGCCCCCGGGCCCAGTACTTC.

Turning to this clone: At one of its ends the junction is not consistent with the germline gene, which may arise from a read error. The V gene is TRBV15, the J gene TRBJ2-7, with D possibly TRBD1 on 5 matching bases. Germline V lookup: CDR1 LNHNV, CDR2 YYDKDF (reference sequence). The CDR3 spans 14 residues. The CDR3 loop reads CATSRDQGKYEQYF. The CDR3 DNA is TGTGCCACCAGCAGAGATCAGGGAAAATACGAGCAGTACTTT.

Comments on this clone: This sample includes further DNA sequences coding for the same CDR3. The rearrangement links TRBV28 to TRBJ1-1; D is ambiguous. Trimming took off 6 bases at V and 1 base at J, with 6 bases between the two ends. Looked up from germline, CDR1 is MDHEN and CDR2 is SYDVKM. The CDR3 contains 12 residues. The chain's CDR3 is CASSPSNTEAFF. CDR3 DNA: TGTGCCAGCAGCCCTTCGAACACTGAAGCTTTCTTT.

This clone was picked up a small number of times. This chain uses TRBV5-1 with TRBJ2-5; 9 positions agree with TRBD1. V lost 0 bases and J lost 4; bases outside the gene matches: 4. CDR1 SGHRS and CDR2 YFSETQ come from the germline V gene. This CDR3 contains 15 residues. The CDR3 DNA is TGCGCCAGCAGCTTGGTACAGGGGGCGCGAGAGACCCAGTACTTC. Protein sequence: CASSLVQGARETQYF. Looking up the rest from reference TRBV5-1 and TRBJ2-5 gives the full variable domain: KAGVTQTPRYLIKTRGQQVTLSCSPISGHRSVSWYQQTPGQGLQFLFEYFSETQRNKGNFPGRFSGRQFSNSRSEMNVSTLELGDSALYLCASSLVQGARETQYFGPGTRLLVL.

The chain has TRBV7-9 and TRBJ1-3; 8 positions agree with TRBD1. Per the germline V gene, CDR1 is SEHNR and CDR2 is FQNEAQ (reference sequence). With V trimmed by 0 bases and J by 2 bases, 0 bases remained unmatched. The length of the CDR3 is 15 residues. CDR3 in amino acids: CASSLATGAGNTIYF. Written as DNA, the CDR3 is TGTGCCAGCAGCTTAGCGACAGGGGCTGGAAACACCATATATTTT.

This clone was picked up a small number of times. This sequence joins TRBV9 and TRBJ2-2; 12 positions match TRBD2. CDR1 is SGDLS, CDR2 YYNGEE, per germline. This CDR3 has 18 residues. Losses at the gene ends were 0 bases for V and 0 bases for J; bases not matched to a gene: 3. CDR3 residues: CASSVVSSGGANTGELFF. CDR3 bases: TGTGCCAGCAGCGTAGTATCTAGCGGGGGGGCGAACACCGGGGAGCTGTTTTTT.

This clone was seen only a few times. The rearrangement links TRBV11-3 to TRBJ2-5; 15 nucleotides align to TRBD2. The CDR3 loop spans 17 amino acids. With V trimmed by 5 bases and J by 0 bases, 4 bases remained unmatched. Germline values: CDR1 SGHNT, CDR2 YENEEA. Written as DNA, the CDR3 is TGTGCCAGCAGCCCAGGGACTAGCGGGGGGTACCAAGAGACCCAGTACTTC. Translation gives CASSPGTSGGYQETQYF.

This clone has only a few counts. V is TRBV29-1 and J is TRBJ2-7; D remains unclear. Trimming took 5 bases from V and 4 from J, leaving 15 bases between them. The V gene's germline CDR1 is SQVTM and CDR2 ANQGSEA. The CDR3 totals 13 residues. CDR3 nucleotides: TGCAGCGTTCACGACGGGTCCCCTTACGAGCAGTACTTC. Protein: CSVHDGSPYEQYF.